A single sample is the source of the 24 T cell receptor beta chains below, sequenced in a study of blood T cells in healthy people across ages. A sample-barcoded 5' primer and a J-beta primer mix were used in a second PCR of roughly 6 to 11 cycles. TCRdb independently ran MiXCR on the 5' RACE reads; one entry per CDR3 protein. The sample lists about a million distinct CDR3 sequences; approximately 49% were seen once. Sequenced material: blood. Every receptor here comes from a man under 40 in good health.

The J gene is TRBJ2-1, the V gene TRBV20-1; no clear D. This CDR3 has 12 amino acids. Germline V gene sequence: CDR1 DFQATT, CDR2 SNEGSKA (reference sequence). V shed 2 bases and J shed 7 bases, with 9 bases lying between them. The CDR3 nucleotides are TGCAGTGCTAGAATGGGCGCGAATGAGCAGTTCTTC. Its translation: CSARMGANEQFF.

The CDR3 nucleotides read TGTGCCAGCAGCTTAGTCCCCGGGCTTTACAATGAGCAGTTCTTC. It is translated as CASSLVPGLYNEQFF. The chain has TRBV7-2 and TRBJ2-1; no clear D gene. The V gene's germline CDR1 is SGHTA and CDR2 FQGNSA. Trimming pared 1 base from V and 4 bases from J, leaving 11 bases between. This CDR3 comprises 15 residues.

This clonotype was recorded once. V and J are TRBV27 and TRBJ2-5; D ambiguous. Trimming left V 6 bases short and J 0 bases short, with 20 bases between. CDR3 size: 17 residues. Germline V CDR1 and CDR2: MNHEY, SMNVEV (reference sequence). The CDR3 is CASSRSPPGSYQETQYF. For the CDR3, the DNA is TGTGCCAGCAGCCGTAGCCCCCCCGGATCGTACCAAGAGACCCAGTACTTC.

The chain employs TRBV30 and TRBJ2-1; D gene ambiguous. Trimming removed 5 bases from V and 3 bases from J, with 5 bases in between. The length of the CDR3 is 11 residues. Germline V gives CDR1 GTSNPN, CDR2 SVGIG (reference sequence). The CDR3 spells CAWADYNEQFF. CDR3 nucleotides: TGTGCCTGGGCAGACTACAATGAGCAGTTCTTC.

The J gene is TRBJ2-1, the V gene TRBV27; 8 bases fit TRBD1. CDR1 and CDR2 (germline): MNHEY, SMNVEV (reference sequence). V trimming: 6 bases; J trimming: 5 bases; junction bases outside the gene matches: 15. The CDR3 totals 17 residues. The CDR3 protein is CASSHQPGQGLHNEQFF. CDR3 DNA: TGTGCCAGCAGCCATCAGCCCGGACAGGGACTCCACAATGAGCAGTTCTTC.

The chain is built from TRBV6-2 or TRBV6-3 and TRBJ1-2, with D maybe TRBD1 (5 bases). CDR3 length: 11 amino acids. Trimming removed 7 bases from V and 8 bases from J, with 11 bases in between. The germline V gene has CDR1 MNHEY and CDR2 SVGEGT. The CDR3 DNA reads TGTGCCAGCACCCAGGGCCGCGGCTACACCTTC. Encoded protein: CASTQGRGYTF.

This clonotype came up a few times. The chain recombines TRBV6-6 with TRBJ2-7, with 7 positions matching TRBD1. The CDR3 spans 14 residues. V trimming: 6 bases; J trimming: 7 bases; junction bases outside the gene matches: 12. Germline lookup yields CDR1 MNHNY and CDR2 SVGAGI (reference sequence). CDR3 residues: CASSRGDRVREQYF. CDR3 nucleotides: TGTGCCAGCAGCCGCGGCGACAGGGTTCGGGAGCAGTACTTC.

As to this clonotype: The DNA is left out, because the CDR3 cannot be placed on it with certainty; the CDR3 is given as TCRdb lists it. V usage is TRBV9 and J usage is TRBJ2-1; the table's D call of TRBD2 was not tested on the DNA. CDR1 and CDR2 from the germline V gene are SGDLS and YYNGEE. The CDR3 has 20 amino acids, counting both end residues. The CDR3 protein is CASSVGTGAPRAGGPNEQFF.

The chain has TRBV7-3 and TRBJ2-1; D perhaps matches TRBD1 (6 bases). The CDR3 extends over 15 amino acids. Trimming took off 3 bases at V and 0 bases at J, with 9 bases between the two ends. Germline loops: CDR1 SGHTA, CDR2 FQGTGA. CDR3 residues: CASSLADSSYNEQFF. In DNA, the CDR3 is TGTGCCAGCAGCTTGGCGGACAGCTCCTACAATGAGCAGTTCTTC.

The chain employs TRBV6-6 and TRBJ2-7; a possible D gene is TRBD1 (6 bases). Germline V gene data show CDR1 as MNHNY and CDR2 as SVGAGI (reference sequence). The CDR3 sequence is 12 residues long. Trimming shortened V by 8 bases and J by 3 bases, and 11 bases separated the two germline ends. CDR3 DNA sequence: TGTGCCAGCGGGGACATTGTCTACGAGCAGTACTTC. Protein sequence: CASGDIVYEQYF.

In nucleotides, the CDR3 is TGTGCCAGCAGATTGCAGGATGAGCAGTTCTTC. Translating it yields CASRLQDEQFF. This chain connects TRBV6-6 to TRBJ2-1; the D is unclear. Trimming took 6 bases from V and 8 from J, leaving 8 bases between them. Germline V lookup: CDR1 MNHNY, CDR2 SVGAGI (reference sequence). The CDR3 totals 11 residues.

Comments on this clonotype: The junction departs from the called germline gene at one end, perhaps through a read error. The rearrangement links TRBV2 to TRBJ1-4; 9 bases map to TRBD1. Looked up from germline, CDR1 is SNHLY and CDR2 is FYNNEI. The CDR3 consists of 15 residues. CDR3: CASSVQGADNGKLFF. CDR3 nucleotides: TGTGCCAGCAGTGTACAGGGGGCAGATAATGGAAAACTGTTTTTT.

This sequence joins TRBV5-6 and TRBJ1-2, with a possible D match to TRBD1 (5 bases). V was cut by 0 bases and J by 5 bases, with 14 bases left in between. CDR3 length: 15 amino acids. Germline V gene data show CDR1 as SGHDT and CDR2 as YYEEEE. CDR3 loop: CASSLVGLFAYGYTF. The CDR3 DNA reads TGTGCCAGCAGCTTGGTGGGACTCTTTGCTTATGGCTACACCTTC.

This clonotype was recorded a few times. This chain connects TRBV12-3 or TRBV12-4 to TRBJ1-2; 7 bases agree with TRBD1. J gave up 8 bases and V 5 bases, and 11 bases lay outside the gene matches. The CDR3 is made up of 14 amino acids. Here the CDR3 DNA reads TGTGCCAGCAGTCGACAGGGTGGAGGAGGAGGCTACACCTTC. Its translation is CASSRQGGGGGYTF.

This clonotype showed up just a few times. The CDR3 is CSHLAGGTGETQYF. The CDR3 DNA reads TGCAGTCATCTAGCGGGGGGAACAGGAGAGACCCAGTACTTC. J is TRBJ2-5 and V is TRBV29-1; 11 bases are shared with TRBD2. The germline V gene encodes CDR1 SQVTM and CDR2 ANQGSEA. The CDR3 loop spans 14 amino acids.

V gene TRBV6-5 combines with J gene TRBJ2-3; D uncertain. Trimming took off 0 bases at V and 1 base at J, with 5 bases between the two ends. This CDR3 is built from 14 residues. Germline assignment: CDR1 MNHEY and CDR2 SVGAGI. Written as DNA, the CDR3 is TGTGCCAGCAGTTACTCGACTCGCACAGATACGCAGTATTTT. It encodes CASSYSTRTDTQYF.

The rearrangement joins TRBV12-3 or TRBV12-4 to TRBJ1-1; no clear D gene. CDR3 length equals 11 residues. V lost 5 bases and J lost 11, with 12 bases in between. In DNA form, the CDR3 reads TGTGCCAGCAGTACGGACCTTACGGCTTTCTTT. It is translated as CASSTDLTAFF.

This clonotype has only a few counts. The chain combines TRBV24-1 with TRBJ2-1, with a possible D match to TRBD2 (6 bases). The V gene's germline CDR1 is KGHDR and CDR2 SFDVKD. This CDR3 contains 15 residues. V lost 6 bases and J lost 8, with 19 bases in between. The CDR3 DNA reads as TGTGCCACCAGTATCCGGGACGGGGGTGAAGATGAGCAGTTCTTC. Its protein product is CATSIRDGGEDEQFF.

The chain combines TRBV7-3 with TRBJ2-7; TRBD2 might be the D (6 bases). The germline V gene has CDR1 SGHTA and CDR2 FQGTGA. The CDR3 is 13 amino acids. V was trimmed by 2 bases and J by 9 bases, leaving 14 bases between them. CDR3 sequence reads: CASSLGTLNGQYF. CDR3 in DNA: TGTGCCAGCAGCTTAGGGACTCTCAATGGGCAGTACTTC.

The rearrangement links TRBV9 to TRBJ2-1, with D possibly being TRBD2 (5 bases). Trimming took 5 bases from V and 12 from J, leaving 21 bases between them. CDR1 and CDR2 from the germline V gene are SGDLS and YYNGEE. The CDR3 extends over 14 amino acids. CDR3 region: CASSSGGLSVGQFF. CDR3 DNA: TGTGCCAGCAGTTCAGGAGGTCTCTCGGTAGGGCAGTTCTTC. The full variable domain, rest sourced from reference TRBV9 and TRBJ2-1, is DSGVTQTPKHLITATGQRVTLRCSPRSGDLSVYWYQQSLDQGLQFLIQYYNGEERAKGNILERFSAQQFPDLHSELNLSSLELGDSALYFCASSSGGLSVGQFFGPGTRLTVL.

This clonotype was observed many times. The chain recombines TRBV29-1 with TRBJ2-1; D may match TRBD1 or TRBD2 (6 bases each). Germline loops: CDR1 SQVTM, CDR2 ANQGSEA. The CDR3 spans 12 residues. For the CDR3, the DNA is TGCAAGGGGTGGGGGGCTTACAATGAGCAGTTCTTC. It codes for CKGWGAYNEQFF.

The table lists this clonotype with a few counts. The CDR3 DNA reads TGTGCCAGCAGTTTCTCGACAGGGGAGGGCTACACCTTC. Its translation: CASSFSTGEGYTF. The chain has TRBV27 and TRBJ1-2, with TRBD1 identical over 8 bases. Germline-derived CDR1 and CDR2 are MNHEY and SMNVEV (reference sequence). V lost 3 bases to trimming and J lost 8 bases; unmatched junction nucleotides: 5. The CDR3 extends over 13 amino acids.

This clonotype has only a few counts. The gene calls are TRBV20-1 and TRBJ1-6, with 7 bases matching TRBD1. The V segment lost 5 bases and the J segment 4 bases; nucleotides outside the gene matches: 8. The CDR3 extends over 15 amino acids. Per the germline V gene, CDR1 is DFQATT and CDR2 is SNEGSKA (reference sequence). The CDR3 bases are TGCAGTGCTTCAGTACAGGGGCGATATAATTCACCCCTCCACTTT. Its translation: CSASVQGRYNSPLHF.

This clonotype was counted at least ten times. The gene calls are TRBV3-1 and TRBJ2-3, with D perhaps assigned TRBD1 or TRBD2 (5 bases each). V was cut by 1 base and J by 6 bases, with 14 bases left in between. CDR1 is LGHDT and CDR2 is YNNKEL in the germline V gene (reference sequence). The CDR3 totals 15 residues. This chain's CDR3 is CASSQVGAQRDTQYF. Here the CDR3 DNA reads TGTGCCAGCAGCCAAGTCGGGGCCCAGAGGGATACGCAGTATTTT.